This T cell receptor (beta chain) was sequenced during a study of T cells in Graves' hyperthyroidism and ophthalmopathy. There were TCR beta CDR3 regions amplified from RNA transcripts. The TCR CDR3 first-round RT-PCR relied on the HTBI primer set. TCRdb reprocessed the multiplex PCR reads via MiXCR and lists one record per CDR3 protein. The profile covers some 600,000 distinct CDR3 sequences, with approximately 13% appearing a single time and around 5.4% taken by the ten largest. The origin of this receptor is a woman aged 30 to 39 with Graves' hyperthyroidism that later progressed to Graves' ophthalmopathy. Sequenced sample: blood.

The CDR3 sequence: CASSGRDFNYGYTF. The CDR3 DNA sequence: TGTGCCAGCAGTGGCAGGGACTTTAACTATGGCTACACCTTC. The chain employs TRBV25-1 and TRBJ1-2, with a weak D call TRBD1 (5 bases). Looked up from germline, CDR1 is MGHDK and CDR2 is SYGVNS. Trimming took off 4 bases at V and 1 base at J, with 10 bases between the two ends. CDR3 length: 14 residues.